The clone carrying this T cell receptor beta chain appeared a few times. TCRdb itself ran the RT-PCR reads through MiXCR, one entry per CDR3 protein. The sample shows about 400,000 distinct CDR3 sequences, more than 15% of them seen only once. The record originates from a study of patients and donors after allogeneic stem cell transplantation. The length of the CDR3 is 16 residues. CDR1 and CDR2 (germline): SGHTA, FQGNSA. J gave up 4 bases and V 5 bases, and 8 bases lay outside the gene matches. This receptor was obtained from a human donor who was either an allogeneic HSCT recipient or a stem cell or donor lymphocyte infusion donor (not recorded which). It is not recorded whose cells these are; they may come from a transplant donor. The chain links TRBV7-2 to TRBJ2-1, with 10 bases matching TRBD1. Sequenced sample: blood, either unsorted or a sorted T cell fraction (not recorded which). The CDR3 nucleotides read TGTGCCAGCAGCCTGAGACAGGGGGCCGGTTACAATGAGCAGTTCTTC. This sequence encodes CASSLRQGAGYNEQFF. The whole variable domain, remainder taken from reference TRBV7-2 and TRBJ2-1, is GAGVSQSPSNKVTEKGKDVELRCDPISGHTALYWYRQSLGQGLEFLIYFQGNSAPDKSGLPSDRFSAERTGGSVSTLTIQRTQQEDSAVYLCASSLRQGAGYNEQFFGPGTRLTVL.